The 13 T cell receptor delta chains listed next were all sequenced from one sample in a study of gamma-delta chains in newborns, infants, children. TCRdb reanalyzed the reads using CATT. The sample shows 8,500 to 13,000 delta-chain clones, approximately 10% of them seen only once. Sequencing was performed on blood. These receptors were obtained from a child who was a newborn, infant or young child, either healthy, febrile or measles-vaccinated (not recorded which).

This clone showed up just a few times. This may arise from a read error, as a much more abundant clone is one base away. This chain links TRDV2 with TRDJ1; unclear D gene. Germline V gene lookup returns CDR1 GEAIGNYY and CDR2 EKD. Trimming left V 4 bases short and J 4 bases short, with 21 bases between. The CDR3 is made up of 16 amino acids. This CDR3 reads CACDSMVLEAVDKLIF. Here the CDR3 DNA reads TGTGCCTGTGATTCTATGGTGCTGGAGGCCGTCGATAAACTCATCTTT.

The chain recombines TRDV1 with TRDJ1, with 9 positions matching TRDD3. From germline, CDR1 is TSWWSYY and CDR2 QGS. After removal of 3 bases from V and 0 bases from J, the junction contained 23 bases not matched to a gene. The CDR3 sequence is 22 residues long. CDR3 protein: CALGERILPPYWGTLYTDKLIF. The DNA for the CDR3 is TGTGCTCTTGGGGAGAGGATACTTCCTCCGTACTGGGGGACCTTGTACACCGATAAACTCATCTTT.

By sample share, this clone is medium-sized (0.01 to 0.1%). The rearrangement links TRDV2 to TRDJ3, with 13 bases that match TRDD3. V gave up 0 bases and J gave up 1 base; unmatched junction bases: 11. This CDR3 has 22 residues. Germline V gene data show CDR1 as GEAIGNYY and CDR2 as EKD. CDR3 sequence reads: CACDTPSTGGYAGSWDTRQMFF. The DNA for the CDR3 is TGTGCCTGTGACACCCCGAGTACTGGGGGATACGCTGGGTCCTGGGACACCCGACAGATGTTTTTC.

With regard to this clone: The protein TCRdb gives is from a much larger clone and does not agree with this DNA's translation at residue 5, likely a read error; the protein shown here comes from the DNA. The chain uses TRDV2 and TRDJ1; D is possibly TRDD3 (5 bases). Germline V gene sequence: CDR1 GEAIGNYY, CDR2 EKD. V dropped 3 bases and J dropped 0 bases, with 25 bases sitting between them. The CDR3 runs 19 residues. Written as DNA, the CDR3 is TGTGCCTGTGACGCCGTACAGGGGGCCCCACGCCGGTACACCGATAAACTCATCTTT. Its translation: CACDAVQGAPRRYTDKLIF.

This clone was observed a handful of times. The J gene is TRDJ1, the V gene TRDV1, with 9 bases matching TRDD3. The CDR3 extends over 19 amino acids. V trimming: 5 bases; J trimming: 0 bases; junction bases outside the gene matches: 16. CDR1 and CDR2 from the germline V gene are TSWWSYY and QGS. In DNA form, the CDR3 reads TGTGCTCTTGGGTCTAACTCGCTACTGGGGGACCCGTACACCGATAAACTCATCTTT. Its protein product is CALGSNSLLGDPYTDKLIF.

Only a few counts were recorded for this clone. The chain links TRDV2 to TRDJ1, with 7 bases identical to TRDD3. V dropped 6 bases and J dropped 0; count of bases not matched to a gene: 9. The length of the CDR3 is 15 residues. CDR1 and CDR2 from the germline V gene are GEAIGNYY and EKD. In DNA form, the CDR3 reads TGTGCCTGTTACCCTCTGGGGGTTCACACCGATAAACTCATCTTT. Encoded protein: CACYPLGVHTDKLIF.

This clone has only a few counts. Since a far larger clone is one base different, this is likely a read error. The chain joins TRDV2 to TRDJ3; D remains ambiguous. The CDR3 runs to 17 residues. The V gene's germline CDR1 is GEAIGNYY and CDR2 EKD. This CDR3 reads CACDTWASSRDTRQMFF. In nucleotides, the CDR3 is TGTGCCTGTGACACCTGGGCGAGCTCCCGGGACACCCGACAGATGTTTTTC.

This clone showed up just a few times. V is TRDV1 and J is TRDJ1; the D is unclear. The germline CDR1 and CDR2 sequences are TSWWSYY and QGS. With 0 bases removed from V and 2 bases from J, the gap between germline ends came to 10 bases. This CDR3 comprises 15 residues. For the CDR3, the DNA is TGTGCTCTTGGGGAACTCCTAACACTTACCGATAAACTCATCTTT. Translation gives CALGELLTLTDKLIF.

Sample share makes this clone medium-sized (0.01 to 0.1%). The chain uses TRDV2 and TRDJ3, with 8 positions matching TRDD3. Per germline, CDR1 GEAIGNYY and CDR2 EKD. The CDR3 is made up of 19 amino acids. V shed 1 base and J 9 bases; nucleotides not matched to a gene: 16. CDR3 amino acids: CACDTIGDTFTPSTRQMFF. CDR3 in DNA: TGTGCCTGTGACACGATAGGGGATACCTTTACTCCAAGCACCCGACAGATGTTTTTC.

This clone occurred a few times. A far larger clone is off by one base, so a read error is likely. Within the sample, other DNA sequences also encode this same CDR3. This chain connects TRDV2 to TRDJ1; possible D gene TRDD3, 5 bases. The CDR3 contains 18 residues. Trimming shortened V by 2 bases and J by 0 bases, and 21 bases separated the two germline ends. Per the germline V gene, CDR1 is GEAIGNYY and CDR2 is EKD. The CDR3 bases are TGTGCCTGTGACATATTAAGGAATACGCCCAAGTACACCGATAAACTCATCTTT. This encodes CACDILRNTPKYTDKLIF.

By its share, this clone is medium-sized (0.01 to 0.1%). The genes are TRDV2 and TRDJ1; 13 bases agree with TRDD3. In germline, CDR1 is GEAIGNYY, CDR2 EKD. This CDR3 comprises 20 residues. After removal of 3 bases from V and 2 bases from J, the junction contained 17 bases not matched to a gene. CDR3 nucleotides: TGTGCCTGTGACCCCGTTCCCCGACTGGGGGATACGCGGCATACCGATAAACTCATCTTT. Its protein product is CACDPVPRLGDTRHTDKLIF.

V gene TRDV2 combines with J gene TRDJ3, with TRDD3 matching over 13 bases. Per germline, CDR1 GEAIGNYY and CDR2 EKD. J gave up 2 bases and V 0 bases, and 9 bases lay outside the gene matches. The CDR3 extends over 21 amino acids. For the CDR3, the DNA is TGTGCCTGTGACACCGGCGGACTGGGGGATACGCTGACCTGGGACACCCGACAGATGTTTTTC. It is translated as CACDTGGLGDTLTWDTRQMFF.

This clone was recorded a few times. This sequence may be a read error, since a much larger clone differs from it by one base. This sample also contains other DNA sequences that code for the same CDR3. The chain is built from TRDV2 and TRDJ1; 7 nucleotides match TRDD3. V was clipped by 3 bases and J by 2 bases; unmatched bases: 11. CDR3 length: 16 amino acids. The V gene's germline CDR1 is GEAIGNYY and CDR2 EKD. The CDR3 spells CACDPAGGLGTDKLIF. CDR3 coding DNA: TGTGCCTGTGACCCCGCGGGGGGATTAGGTACCGATAAACTCATCTTT.